The sample holds many counts of the clone carrying this TCR beta chain. Its antigen is currently unknown. This record belongs to a study of T-cell reconstitution after alpha-beta-depleted transplantation in children. Whole-study findings and limits: Several hundred expanded graft clones reportedly were the source of alpha-beta T cells about two months after transplant. T-cell counts and diversity at one year following transplant were attributed mainly to newly produced T cells.

Researchers prepared the TCRbeta library using unique molecular identifiers, the study reports. TCRdb re-called the PCR reads through MiXCR, storing one row per CDR3 protein. The top ten clones hold 2% of a sample with 480,000 or so distinct CDR3 sequences, about 10% of them seen once. The CDR3 extends over 10 amino acids. Per the germline V gene, CDR1 is SQVTM and CDR2 is ANQGSEA. V lost 3 bases to trimming and J lost 12 bases, with 11 bases between them. The V gene is TRBV29-1, the J gene TRBJ2-5, with D perhaps matching TRBD2 (5 bases). This specimen was PBMCs, taken before TCRalphabeta/CD19-depleted stem cell transplant. The clonotype comes from a child aged 2 to 15 with inherited bone marrow failure, due to receive a stem cell transplant. The CDR3 spells CSVEVGIEYF. CDR3 nucleotides: TGCAGCGTTGAGGTCGGGATAGAGTACTTC.